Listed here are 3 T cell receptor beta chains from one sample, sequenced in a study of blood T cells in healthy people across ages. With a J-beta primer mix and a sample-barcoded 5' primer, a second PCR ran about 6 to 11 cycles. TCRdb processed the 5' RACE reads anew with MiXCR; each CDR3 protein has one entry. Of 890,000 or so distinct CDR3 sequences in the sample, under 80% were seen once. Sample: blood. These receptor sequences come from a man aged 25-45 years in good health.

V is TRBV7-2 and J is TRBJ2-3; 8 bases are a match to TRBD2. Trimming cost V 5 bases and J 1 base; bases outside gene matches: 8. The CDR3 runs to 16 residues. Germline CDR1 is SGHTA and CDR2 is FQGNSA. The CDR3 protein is CASSPGSGGGTDTQYF. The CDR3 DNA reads TGTGCCAGCAGCCCGGGCTCGGGGGGGGGCACAGATACGCAGTATTTT.

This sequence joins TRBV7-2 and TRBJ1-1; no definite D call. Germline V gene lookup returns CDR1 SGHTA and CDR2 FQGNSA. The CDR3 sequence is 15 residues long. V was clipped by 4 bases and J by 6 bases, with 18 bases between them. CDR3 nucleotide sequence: TGTGCCAGCAGCTCCCAGCCGCACGGACGGCCTGAAGCTTTCTTT. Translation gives CASSSQPHGRPEAFF.

CDR3 sequence: CSAEASGSDTQYF. The CDR3 bases are TGCAGTGCAGAAGCTAGCGGGAGTGATACGCAGTATTTT. The chain uses TRBV20-1 and TRBJ2-3; 10 positions match TRBD2. V lost 6 bases to trimming and J lost 6 bases; unmatched junction nucleotides: 6. Germline values: CDR1 DFQATT, CDR2 SNEGSKA (reference sequence). The CDR3 spans 13 residues.